A single sample gave rise to the 22 T cell receptor beta chains below, sequenced in a study of blood T cell repertoires in COVID-19. The table came from immunoSEQ multiplex PCR; TCRdb's copy has only in-frame clones and leaves some out. Of roughly 230,000 clones in the sample, 90% are singletons; the top ten hold around 1.9%. Input material: peripheral blood. All receptors derive from a woman in her sixties or seventies with COVID-19, enrolled during active disease.

The J gene is TRBJ1-1, the V gene TRBV29-1; D is unclear. The CDR3 length is 13 residues. Germline-derived CDR1 and CDR2 are SQVTM and ANQGSEA. Trimming removed 3 bases from V and 2 bases from J, with 10 bases in between. The CDR3 coding sequence is TGCAGCGTTGAGTTCGGAGGTAACACTGAAGCTTTCTTT. Translated, it gives CSVEFGGNTEAFF. Together with reference TRBV29-1 and TRBJ1-1, the CDR3 gives the full variable domain: SAVISQKPSRDICQRGTSLTIQCQVDSQVTMMFWYRQQPGQSLTLIATANQGSEATYESGFVIDKFPISRPNLTFSTLTVSNMSPEDSSIYLCSVEFGGNTEAFFGQGTRLTVV.

This clone was seen only once. J is TRBJ1-2 and V is TRBV7-3; D remains ambiguous. V was trimmed by 7 bases and J by 2 bases, leaving 23 bases between them. CDR1 is SGHTA and CDR2 is FQGTGA in the germline V gene. The CDR3 totals 17 residues. DNA of the CDR3: TGTGCCAGCAATCCCCAACCTCGACAACCCATCAACTATGGCTACACCTTC. This encodes CASNPQPRQPINYGYTF.

The chain is built from TRBV2 and TRBJ1-6, with 7 bases identical to TRBD1. The CDR3 spans 15 residues. V gave up 4 bases and J gave up 6 bases; unmatched junction bases: 6. In germline, CDR1 is SNHLY, CDR2 FYNNEI. The CDR3 coding sequence is TGTGCCAGCAGTGCAAACAGGGGAGGTAATTCACCCCTCCACTTT. Translated: CASSANRGGNSPLHF.

V is TRBV6-5 and J is TRBJ1-4; a weak D match, TRBD1 (6 bases). V dropped 2 bases and J dropped 8 bases, with 15 bases sitting between them. Germline-derived CDR1 and CDR2 are MNHEY and SVGAGI. The length of the CDR3 is 15 residues. The CDR3, as DNA: TGTGCCAGCAGTTACCACCTTACAGGGTTCGAAAAACTGTTTTTT. It codes for CASSYHLTGFEKLFF.

This chain connects TRBV11-2 to TRBJ1-3; D remains unclear. The V and J ends lost 0 bases and 0 bases respectively, with 12 bases between them. The germline CDR1 and CDR2 sequences are SGHAT and FQNNGV. The CDR3 length is 17 residues. CDR3 sequence: CASSLDIQIRSGNTIYF. DNA for the CDR3: TGTGCCAGCAGCTTAGACATCCAGATACGCTCTGGAAACACCATATATTTT.

The chain recombines TRBV19 with TRBJ1-2, with 11 bases that match TRBD1. The CDR3 is 15 amino acids. V lost 3 bases to trimming and J lost 3 bases; unmatched junction nucleotides: 3. Germline CDR1 reads LNHDA; CDR2 reads SQIVND (reference sequence). In DNA, the CDR3 is TGTGCCAGTAGTATGGACAGGGGGCGCGACTATGGCTACACCTTC. It specifies CASSMDRGRDYGYTF. Together with reference TRBV19 and TRBJ1-2, the CDR3 gives the full variable domain: DGGITQSPKYLFRKEGQNVTLSCEQNLNHDAMYWYRQDPGQGLRLIYYSQIVNDFQKGDIAEGYSVSREKKESFPLTVTSAQKNPTAFYLCASSMDRGRDYGYTFGSGTRLTVV.

The V and J genes are TRBV19 and TRBJ1-2; D may be TRBD1 (6 bases). The CDR3 loop spans 14 amino acids. Germline-derived CDR1 and CDR2 are LNHDA and SQIVND (reference sequence). V shed 6 bases and J shed 9 bases, with 20 bases lying between them. CDR3 nucleotides: TGTGCCAGTAGCTACACCAGGGGAAGGGGTCGCTACACCTTC. It codes for CASSYTRGRGRYTF. Using reference TRBV19 and TRBJ1-2 for the parts outside the CDR3, the full variable domain is DGGITQSPKYLFRKEGQNVTLSCEQNLNHDAMYWYRQDPGQGLRLIYYSQIVNDFQKGDIAEGYSVSREKKESFPLTVTSAQKNPTAFYLCASSYTRGRGRYTFGSGTRLTVV.

The rearrangement uses TRBV5-4 and TRBJ1-2; unclear D gene. Germline CDR1 reads SGHNT; CDR2 reads YYREEE (reference sequence). This CDR3 spans 13 amino acids. Trimming shortened V by 0 bases and J by 4 bases, and 7 bases separated the two germline ends. The CDR3: CASSLGESYGYTF. The CDR3 DNA sequence: TGTGCCAGCAGCTTGGGAGAATCCTATGGCTACACCTTC.

The chain links TRBV7-9 to TRBJ1-2, with D unresolved. The CDR3 loop spans 14 amino acids. Germline CDR1 reads SEHNR; CDR2 reads FQNEAQ (reference sequence). With 5 bases removed from V and 8 bases from J, the gap between germline ends came to 18 bases. The CDR3 DNA sequence: TGTGCCAGCAGCGAAGCATATGACACCGGAGGCTACACCTTC. It codes for CASSEAYDTGGYTF.

The V call is TRBV5-1, the J call TRBJ2-3; 11 bases align to TRBD1. The V gene end was trimmed by 5 bases and the J gene end by 7 bases; junction bases not matched to a gene: 15. From germline, CDR1 is SGHRS and CDR2 YFSETQ. The CDR3 runs 17 residues. DNA of the CDR3: TGCGCCAGCAGTTCGGCTACTGGACAGGGGGCCTCCTATACGCAGTATTTT. This codes for CASSSATGQGASYTQYF.

The V and J genes are TRBV7-2 and TRBJ1-1; no clear D gene. The V end was cut by 2 bases, the J end by 4 bases, with 11 bases between. This CDR3 contains 14 residues. CDR1 is SGHTA, CDR2 FQGNSA, per germline. The CDR3 nucleotides read TGTGCCAGCAGCTTACGCGGCAGCTCCACTGAAGCTTTCTTT. Translated: CASSLRGSSTEAFF.

The chain links TRBV11-2 to TRBJ1-1; 7 nucleotides line up with TRBD1. Germline lookup yields CDR1 SGHAT and CDR2 FQNNGV. Trimming took 5 bases from V and 0 from J; bases not matched to a gene: 6. This CDR3 is 15 amino acids long. In DNA, the CDR3 is TGTGCCAGCAGCATGACGGGACAGATGAACACTGAAGCTTTCTTT. It is translated as CASSMTGQMNTEAFF.

The V call is TRBV11-2, the J call TRBJ1-5, with TRBD1 matching 8 bases. This CDR3 region has 15 residues. V lost 4 bases and J lost 7; bases outside the gene matches: 9. Per the germline V gene, CDR1 is SGHAT and CDR2 is FQNNGV. The CDR3 DNA sequence: TGTGCCAGCAGCTACCCAGAACAGGGGGGCCAGCCCCAGCATTTT. Translated: CASSYPEQGGQPQHF.

The CDR3 region has the DNA TGCGCCAGCAGCTTGGCTGTCCGAGAGACCCAGTACTTC. This encodes CASSLAVRETQYF. The rearrangement uses TRBV5-1 and TRBJ2-5; no reliable D call. The CDR3 has 13 residues. Germline V lookup: CDR1 SGHRS, CDR2 YFSETQ. V lost 0 bases to trimming and J lost 4 bases, with 7 bases between them.

V and J are TRBV4-2 and TRBJ1-1; 7 bases line up with TRBD1. Unmatched junction bases numbered 9, after V lost 1 base and J lost 1 base. The CDR3 runs 17 residues. Germline assignment: CDR1 LGHNA and CDR2 YNFKEQ. CDR3 sequence: CASSQGHRGRPNTEAFF. In DNA, the CDR3 is TGTGCCAGCAGCCAAGGCCACAGGGGCCGACCGAACACTGAAGCTTTCTTT.

V and J are TRBV6-6 and TRBJ1-4; TRBD1 might be the D (5 bases). The germline CDR1 and CDR2 sequences are MNHNY and SVGAGI (reference sequence). The CDR3 contains 15 residues. The V end was cut by 0 bases, the J end by 7 bases, with 12 bases between. The CDR3 loop reads CASSYSLEGTEKLFF. The CDR3 bases are TGTGCCAGCAGTTACTCTCTGGAGGGGACTGAAAAACTGTTTTTT.

This clone was seen a few times. The CDR3, as DNA: TGTGCCAGCAGTTACTCGGGGCAGCTACTAACTTTC. This codes for CASSYSGQLLTF. The chain employs TRBV6-2 or TRBV6-3 and TRBJ2-6; tentative D call: TRBD1 (5 bases). The CDR3 is 12 amino acids. Per the germline V gene, CDR1 is MNHEY and CDR2 is SVGEGT. V gave up 0 bases and J gave up 19 bases, with 13 bases separating them.

This rearrangement joins TRBV2 to TRBJ2-7; 9 nucleotides align to TRBD1. J gave up 7 bases and V 8 bases, and 12 bases lay outside the gene matches. This CDR3 is 14 amino acids long. In germline, CDR1 is SNHLY, CDR2 FYNNEI. The CDR3 sequence: CASGPGQGSWEQYF. CDR3 bases: TGTGCCAGCGGCCCGGGACAGGGATCTTGGGAGCAGTACTTC.

The chain is built from TRBV6-6 and TRBJ2-2; 9 positions match TRBD1. J lost 1 base, V lost 8 bases, and 2 bases had no gene match. The CDR3 is made up of 14 amino acids. The germline CDR1 and CDR2 sequences are MNHNY and SVGAGI (reference sequence). The CDR3 region has the DNA TGTGCCAGCGGGGGACAGGGGAACACCGGGGAGCTGTTTTTT. As protein: CASGGQGNTGELFF.

The chain has TRBV13 and TRBJ2-3, with 8 nucleotides matching TRBD2. This CDR3 has 16 residues. From germline, CDR1 is PRHDT and CDR2 FYEKMQ (reference sequence). V was clipped by 5 bases and J by 1 base; unmatched bases: 8. CDR3 sequence (DNA): TGTGCCAGCAGCCCCGAGCGGGGGCGGCGCACAGATACGCAGTATTTT. Translated, it gives CASSPERGRRTDTQYF.

The rearrangement joins TRBV2 to TRBJ1-5, with 8 bases identical to TRBD1. Germline lookup yields CDR1 SNHLY and CDR2 FYNNEI. The CDR3 sequence is 16 residues long. With V trimmed by 7 bases and J by 3 bases, 11 bases remained unmatched. The CDR3 bases are TGTGCCAGCACCGGACAGGGTGAAGGGGACAATCAGCCCCAGCATTTT. Translated: CASTGQGEGDNQPQHF. Full variable domain (rest looked up from reference TRBV2 and TRBJ1-5): EPEVTQTPSHQVTQMGQEVILRCVPISNHLYFYWYRQILGQKVEFLVSFYNNEISEKSEIFDDQFSVERPDGSNFTLKIRSTKLEDSAMYFCASTGQGEGDNQPQHFGDGTRLSIL.

The table lists this clone with a count of one. The chain joins TRBV7-6 to TRBJ1-2, with 7 bases lining up with TRBD1. Germline CDR1 is SGHVS and CDR2 is FNYEAQ. The CDR3 is made up of 12 amino acids. The V segment lost 4 bases and the J segment 9 bases; nucleotides outside the gene matches: 5. The CDR3 spells CASSSRQGRYTF. As DNA, the CDR3 is TGTGCCAGCAGCTCGAGACAGGGACGCTACACCTTC. Drawing the rest from reference TRBV7-6 and TRBJ1-2, the complete variable domain is GAGVSQSPRYKVTKRGQDVALRCDPISGHVSLYWYRQALGQGPEFLTYFNYEAQQDKSGLPNDRFSAERPEGSISTLTIQRTEQRDSAMYRCASSSRQGRYTFGSGTRLTVV.